Listed here are 17 T cell receptor beta chains from one sample, sequenced in a study of T-cell memory formation after mild COVID-19. One entry per CDR3 protein, called by TCRdb with MiXCR from the 5' RACE reads. The sample has around 320,000 distinct CDR3 sequences; roughly a fifth are singletons. Sequences were obtained from PBMCs or a T cell subset sorted from them (not recorded which). These receptors originate from a man younger than 30 who had mild COVID-19 (a few samples of this study predate the infection). Cell type and time point are not known.

This clonotype was picked up a small number of times. As DNA, the CDR3 is TGCGCCAGCAGCCAAGATGGGCCGGGCTATAATTCACCCCTCCACTTT. This gives the protein CASSQDGPGYNSPLHF. The chain links TRBV4-3 to TRBJ1-6, with unresolved D. This CDR3 comprises 16 residues. With 0 bases removed from V and 3 bases from J, the gap between germline ends came to 9 bases. In germline, CDR1 is LGHNA, CDR2 YSLEER.

The V gene is TRBV7-2, the J gene TRBJ1-4; TRBD1 is a possible D gene (6 bases). The ends were cut back, 5 bases at V and 5 bases at J, with 12 bases in the middle. The CDR3 is 14 amino acids. The germline V gene has CDR1 SGHTA and CDR2 FQGNSA. The CDR3 DNA is TGTGCCAGCAGCCTGGGACAAGTAAATGAAAAACTGTTTTTT. Translated: CASSLGQVNEKLFF.

This clonotype was counted between two and nine times. The chain employs TRBV5-4 and TRBJ1-2; D is undetermined. The CDR3 consists of 11 residues. V lost 0 bases and J 8 bases, leaving 5 bases between the germline ends. Germline V gives CDR1 SGHNT, CDR2 YYREEE (reference sequence). This CDR3 is CASSLGAGYTF. CDR3 nucleotides: TGTGCCAGCAGCTTGGGTGCCGGCTACACCTTC.

The sample holds many counts of this clonotype. This chain joins TRBV12-3 or TRBV12-4 and TRBJ1-1; no reliable D call. V lost 3 bases, J lost 6 bases, and 11 bases lay in between. This CDR3 contains 13 residues. This CDR3 is CASSFRLNPEAFF. CDR3 nucleotides: TGTGCCAGCAGTTTCAGGTTGAATCCTGAAGCTTTCTTT.

J is TRBJ1-4 and V is TRBV27; 7 bases are shared with TRBD1. Losses at the gene ends were 9 bases for V and 7 bases for J; bases not matched to a gene: 14. This CDR3 has 15 residues. Germline CDR1 and CDR2: MNHEY and SMNVEV (reference sequence). The CDR3 coding sequence is TGTGCCAGGACGACAGGGCAACTCTGGAGTGAAAAACTGTTTTTT. As protein: CARTTGQLWSEKLFF.

This rearrangement joins TRBV3-1 to TRBJ2-3; no definite D call. Trimming removed 4 bases from V and 2 bases from J, with 13 bases in between. Per the germline V gene, CDR1 is LGHDT and CDR2 is YNNKEL (reference sequence). The CDR3 loop spans 15 amino acids. CDR3 sequence (DNA): TGTGCCAGCAGCCCCCCGCGAAGCCCCACAGATACGCAGTATTTT. The encoded protein is CASSPPRSPTDTQYF.

This clonotype was observed a handful of times. Here the CDR3 DNA reads TGTGCCAGCAGCGAAAGGCACAGCCACGAGCAGTACTTC. As protein: CASSERHSHEQYF. The gene calls are TRBV7-2 and TRBJ2-7; no firm D call. The CDR3 loop spans 13 amino acids. Germline CDR1 is SGHTA and CDR2 is FQGNSA. V was pared by 5 bases and J by 5 bases, with 13 bases between.

The genes are TRBV4-3 and TRBJ1-1; D is possibly TRBD1 (5 bases). The CDR3 extends over 13 amino acids. Trimming took 3 bases from V and 7 from J, leaving 12 bases between them. CDR1 and CDR2 (germline): LGHNA, YSLEER. The CDR3 sequence is CASSQGTVLEAFF. DNA of the CDR3: TGCGCCAGCAGCCAGGGGACGGTCCTTGAAGCTTTCTTT.

This clonotype has only a few counts. V usage is TRBV7-2 and J usage is TRBJ1-2; 7 bases match TRBD1. The V gene's germline CDR1 is SGHTA and CDR2 FQGNSA. There are 14 residues in the CDR3. Losses at the gene ends were 4 bases for V and 6 bases for J; bases not matched to a gene: 8. The CDR3 protein is CASSSRQGLDGYTF. The CDR3 DNA reads as TGTGCCAGCAGCTCTCGACAGGGTTTAGATGGCTACACCTTC. Full variable domain (outside the CDR3, taken from reference TRBV7-2 and TRBJ1-2): GAGVSQSPSNKVTEKGKDVELRCDPISGHTALYWYRQSLGQGLEFLIYFQGNSAPDKSGLPSDRFSAERTGGSVSTLTIQRTQQEDSAVYLCASSSRQGLDGYTFGSGTRLTVV.

The chain joins TRBV10-3 to TRBJ1-6; 9 bases map to TRBD1. The CDR3 loop spans 13 amino acids. CDR1 and CDR2 from the germline V gene are ENHRY and SYGVKD. V lost 10 bases, J lost 8 bases, and 6 bases stayed unmatched. The CDR3 loop is CATGTGGYSPLHF. The DNA of the CDR3 is TGTGCCACTGGAACAGGGGGCTATTCACCCCTCCACTTT.

J is TRBJ2-1 and V is TRBV24-1, with 10 bases that match TRBD2. The CDR3 consists of 14 residues. Germline-derived CDR1 and CDR2 are KGHDR and SFDVKD. V lost 5 bases, J lost 5 bases, and 2 bases stayed unmatched. CDR3 DNA sequence: TGTGCCACCAGTGGAGCGGGGGGGAACAATGAGCAGTTCTTC. This encodes CATSGAGGNNEQFF.

The table lists this clonotype with a count of one. This clone may be a read error of a much larger clone one base away. V gene TRBV3-1 combines with J gene TRBJ2-5, with D unresolved. The ends were cut back, 1 base at V and 7 bases at J, with 7 bases in the middle. The CDR3 totals 12 residues. Germline CDR1 LGHDT, CDR2 YNNKEL (reference sequence). CDR3 nucleotides: TGTGCCAGCAGCCAAGTAAAAGTGACCCAGTACTTC. Amino acid sequence: CASSQVKVTQYF.

The rearrangement uses TRBV5-1 and TRBJ2-1; D remains unclear. The CDR3 has 13 amino acids. V shed 2 bases and J shed 4 bases, with 7 bases lying between them. Germline CDR1 and CDR2: SGHRS and YFSETQ. Written as DNA, the CDR3 is TGCGCCAGCAGCTTCGGGCTGTACAATGAGCAGTTCTTC. As protein: CASSFGLYNEQFF.

This clonotype was seen only a few times. V usage is TRBV2 and J usage is TRBJ2-7; D is perhaps TRBD2 (7 bases). The V gene lost 2 bases and the J gene lost 3 bases, with 14 bases spanning the gap. The CDR3 sequence is 15 residues long. The germline gives CDR1 SNHLY, CDR2 FYNNEI. CDR3 loop: CASSESGGPRYEQYF. CDR3 bases: TGTGCCAGCAGTGAATCGGGGGGCCCCCGCTACGAGCAGTACTTC.

The V and J genes are TRBV7-6 and TRBJ2-1; 11 nucleotides line up with TRBD2. CDR1 is SGHVS, CDR2 FNYEAQ, per germline. The length of the CDR3 is 16 residues. Germline trimming cut 2 bases from V and 4 bases from J; bases unmatched to any gene: 4. CDR3: CASSLSSGGAYNEQFF. CDR3 nucleotides: TGTGCCAGCAGCTTAAGTAGCGGGGGGGCTTACAATGAGCAGTTCTTC.

J is TRBJ1-2 and V is TRBV7-9, with D hard to call. Trimming pared 3 bases from V and 3 bases from J, leaving 11 bases between. Germline CDR1 is SEHNR and CDR2 is FQNEAQ (reference sequence). The CDR3 covers 14 residues. CDR3 loop: CASSFGVVDYGYTF. The CDR3 DNA sequence: TGTGCCAGCAGCTTTGGGGTGGTAGACTATGGCTACACCTTC.

The CDR3 spells CASQLLPGQGQPQHF. The CDR3 coding sequence is TGCGCCAGCCAGCTTTTACCAGGGCAGGGTCAGCCCCAGCATTTT. The V gene is TRBV5-1, the J gene TRBJ1-5, with D perhaps matching TRBD1 (5 bases). The V end was cut by 7 bases, the J end by 6 bases, with 20 bases between. CDR1 is SGHRS, CDR2 YFSETQ, per germline. The CDR3 loop spans 15 amino acids.